Shown below are 5 T cell receptor beta chains from a single sample sequenced in a study of monozygotic twins with inflammatory bowel disease. TCRdb reworked the 5' RACE reads into one entry per CDR3 protein, no DNA. The sample totals around 400,000 distinct CDR3 sequences. Input material: blood. These receptors all come from a human donor with ulcerative colitis or Crohn's disease, or a healthy co-twin of an affected twin (not recorded which).

The chain is built from TRBV5-6 and TRBJ2-7; TCRdb designates TRBD1, a call that cannot be tested without DNA. Germline V gene sequence: CDR1 SGHDT, CDR2 YYEEEE. The CDR3 contains 13 residues. The chain's CDR3 is CASSFYDSYEQYF.

This chain links TRBV7-6 with TRBJ2-5. Germline CDR1 reads SGHVS; CDR2 reads FNYEAQ. The CDR3 extends over 14 amino acids. The CDR3: CASSPRPEIETQYF.

The chain couples TRBV5-1 to TRBJ2-2; TCRdb lists TRBD2, though no DNA is available to test this call. Germline V gives CDR1 SGHRS, CDR2 YFSETQ. The CDR3 consists of 15 residues. The chain's CDR3 is CASSSGTRGTGELFF.

The chain links TRBV5-1 to TRBJ1-1; TCRdb calls TRBD1, which cannot be checked without DNA. There are 15 residues in the CDR3. Per the germline V gene, CDR1 is SGHRS and CDR2 is YFSETQ. CDR3 protein: CASSSDGQGNTEAFF.

The chain uses TRBV5-1 and TRBJ1-1; TCRdb's D gene call, TRBD1, goes unchecked for lack of DNA. There are 16 residues in the CDR3. Per germline, CDR1 SGHRS and CDR2 YFSETQ. The CDR3: CASSPGQSAGNTEVFF.